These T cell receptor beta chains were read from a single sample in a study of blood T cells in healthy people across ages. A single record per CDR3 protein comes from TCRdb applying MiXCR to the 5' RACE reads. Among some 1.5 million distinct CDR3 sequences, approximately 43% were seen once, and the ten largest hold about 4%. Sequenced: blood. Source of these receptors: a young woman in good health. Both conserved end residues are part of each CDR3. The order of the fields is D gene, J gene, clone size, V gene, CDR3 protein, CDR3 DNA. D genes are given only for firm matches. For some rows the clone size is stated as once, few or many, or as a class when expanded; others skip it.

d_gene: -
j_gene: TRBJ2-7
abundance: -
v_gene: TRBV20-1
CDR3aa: CSAREHRISYEQYF
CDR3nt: TGCAGTGCTAGAGAGCACAGGATCTCCTACGAGCAGTACTTC

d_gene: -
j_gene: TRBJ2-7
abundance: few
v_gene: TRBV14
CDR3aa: CASSQGWTKQYF
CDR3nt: TGTGCCAGCAGCCAAGGTTGGACCAAGCAGTACTTC

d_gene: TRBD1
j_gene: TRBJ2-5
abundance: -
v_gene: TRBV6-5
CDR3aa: CASRQQGLGETQYF
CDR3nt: TGTGCTAGCAGACAACAGGGGTTGGGTGAGACCCAGTACTTC

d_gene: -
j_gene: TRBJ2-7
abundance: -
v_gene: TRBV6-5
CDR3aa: CASSFGPPGEQYF
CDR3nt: TGTGCCAGCAGTTTTGGCCCGCCGGGCGAGCAGTACTTC

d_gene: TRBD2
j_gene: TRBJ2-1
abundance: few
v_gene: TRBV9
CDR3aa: CASSARSGRDYNEQFF
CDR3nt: TGTGCCAGCAGCGCAAGGAGCGGGAGGGATTACAATGAGCAGTTCTTC

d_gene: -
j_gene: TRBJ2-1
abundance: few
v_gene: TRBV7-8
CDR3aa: CASSLEGVGNNEQFF
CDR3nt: TGTGCCAGCAGCTTAGAAGGGGTGGGGAACAATGAGCAGTTCTTC

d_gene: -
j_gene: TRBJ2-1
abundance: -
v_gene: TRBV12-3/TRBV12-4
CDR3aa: CASVLGHEQFF
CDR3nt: TGTGCCAGCGTATTGGGGCATGAGCAGTTCTTC

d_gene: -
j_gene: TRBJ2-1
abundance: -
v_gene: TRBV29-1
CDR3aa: CSVSEPQETQFF
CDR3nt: TGCAGCGTTTCAGAACCCCAAGAGACCCAGTTCTTC

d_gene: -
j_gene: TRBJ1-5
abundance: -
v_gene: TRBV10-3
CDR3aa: CAISGQRNQPQHF
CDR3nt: TGTGCCATCAGTGGACAGAGGAATCAGCCCCAGCATTTT

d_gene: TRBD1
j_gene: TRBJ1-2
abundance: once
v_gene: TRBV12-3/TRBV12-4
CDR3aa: CASSFGDRVSVGYGYTF
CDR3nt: TGTGCCAGCAGTTTTGGAGACAGGGTCTCGGTGGGCTATGGCTACACCTTC

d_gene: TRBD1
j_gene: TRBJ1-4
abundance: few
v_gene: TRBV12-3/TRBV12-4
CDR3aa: CASSFLGGDGEKLFF
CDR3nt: TGTGCCAGCAGTTTCTTAGGGGGCGACGGAGAAAAACTGTTTTTT

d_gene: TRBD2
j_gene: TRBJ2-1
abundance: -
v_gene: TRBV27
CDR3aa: CASSSLAGGQFF
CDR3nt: TGTGCCAGCAGTTCCCTAGCGGGGGGGCAGTTCTTC

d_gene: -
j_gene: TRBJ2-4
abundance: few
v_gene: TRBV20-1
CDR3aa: CSASQQHPKNIQYF
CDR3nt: TGCAGTGCTTCACAGCAACACCCCAAAAACATTCAGTACTTC

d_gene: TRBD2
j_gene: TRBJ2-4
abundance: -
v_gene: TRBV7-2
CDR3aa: CASSWDPGGIQYF
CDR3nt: TGTGCCAGCAGCTGGGACCCGGGAGGCATTCAGTACTTC

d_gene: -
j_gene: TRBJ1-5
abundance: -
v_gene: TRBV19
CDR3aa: CASNEGGNQPQHF
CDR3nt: TGTGCCAGTAACGAGGGAGGTAATCAGCCCCAGCATTTT

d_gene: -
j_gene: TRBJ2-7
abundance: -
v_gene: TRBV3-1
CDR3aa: CVSSRGREADSSYEQYF
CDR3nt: TGTGTCAGCAGCCGAGGACGAGAGGCTGATAGCTCCTACGAGCAGTACTTC

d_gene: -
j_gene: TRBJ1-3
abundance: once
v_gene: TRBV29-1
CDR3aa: CSVGDTHSGNTIYF
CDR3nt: TGCAGCGTGGGGGACACCCATTCGGGAAACACCATATATTTT

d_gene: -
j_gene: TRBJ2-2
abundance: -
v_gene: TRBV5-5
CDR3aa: CASWRRADTGGLFF
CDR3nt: TGTGCCAGCTGGCGGAGGGCTGACACCGGGGGGCTGTTTTTT

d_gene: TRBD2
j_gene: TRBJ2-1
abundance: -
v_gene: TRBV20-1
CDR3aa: CSARVREDYNEQFF
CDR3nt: TGCAGTGCTAGAGTGCGGGAGGATTACAATGAGCAGTTCTTC

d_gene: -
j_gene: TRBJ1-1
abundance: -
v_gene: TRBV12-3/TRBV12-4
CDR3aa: CASSFGGINTEAFF
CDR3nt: TGTGCCAGCAGTTTTGGGGGGATTAACACTGAAGCTTTCTTT

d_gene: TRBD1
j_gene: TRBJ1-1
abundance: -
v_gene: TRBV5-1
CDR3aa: CASSSGGAVVNTEAFF
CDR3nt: TGCGCCAGCAGCTCAGGGGGCGCGGTCGTGAACACTGAAGCTTTCTTT

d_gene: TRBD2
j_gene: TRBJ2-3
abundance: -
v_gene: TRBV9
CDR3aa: CASSVVGLAGHGTDTQYF
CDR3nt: TGTGCCAGCAGCGTAGTCGGGCTAGCGGGACATGGCACAGATACGCAGTATTTT

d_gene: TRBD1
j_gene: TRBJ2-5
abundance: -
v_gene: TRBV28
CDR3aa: CASSLPQGQARRNEQYF
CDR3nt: TGTGCCAGCAGTTTACCTCAAGGACAGGCTCGAAGAAATGAGCAGTACTTC

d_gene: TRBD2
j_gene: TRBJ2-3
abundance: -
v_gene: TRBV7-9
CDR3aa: CASSQNYRDYDTDAQYF
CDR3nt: TGTGCCAGCAGCCAGAACTACCGGGACTATGACACAGATGCGCAGTATTTT

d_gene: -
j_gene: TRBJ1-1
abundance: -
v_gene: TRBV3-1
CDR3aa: CASSHNSPEAFF
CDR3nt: TGTGCCAGCAGTCACAATTCCCCTGAAGCTTTCTTT

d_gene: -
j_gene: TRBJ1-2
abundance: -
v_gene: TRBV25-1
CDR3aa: CTSKAGGTYYGYTF
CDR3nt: TGTACCAGCAAGGCGGGGGGCACCTACTATGGCTACACCTTC

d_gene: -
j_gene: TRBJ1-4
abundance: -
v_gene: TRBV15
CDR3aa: CATSLTRGNEKLFF
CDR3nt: TGTGCCACCAGCCTTACCCGGGGTAATGAAAAACTGTTTTTT

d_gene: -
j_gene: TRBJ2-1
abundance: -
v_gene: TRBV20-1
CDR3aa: CSARGRESYNEQFF
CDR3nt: TGCAGTGCTCGCGGACGAGAATCCTACAATGAGCAGTTCTTC

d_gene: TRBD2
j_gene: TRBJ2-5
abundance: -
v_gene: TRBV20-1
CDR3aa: CSARALLAGGTFQETQYF
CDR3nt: TGCAGTGCTAGAGCCCTACTAGCGGGGGGTACTTTTCAAGAGACCCAGTACTTC

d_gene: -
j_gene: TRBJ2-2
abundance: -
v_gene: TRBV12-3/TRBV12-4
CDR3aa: CASRRVGPGELFF
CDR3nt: TGTGCCAGCAGACGTGTGGGCCCCGGGGAGCTGTTTTTT

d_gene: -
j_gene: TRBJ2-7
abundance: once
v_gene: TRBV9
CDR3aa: CASSEFAGEAYEQYF
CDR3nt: TGTGCCAGCAGCGAGTTTGCCGGTGAGGCCTACGAGCAGTACTTC

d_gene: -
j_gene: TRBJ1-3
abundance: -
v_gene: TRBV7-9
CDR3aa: CASSRTATGNTIYF
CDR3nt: TGTGCCAGCAGCCGGACAGCGACTGGAAACACCATATATTTT

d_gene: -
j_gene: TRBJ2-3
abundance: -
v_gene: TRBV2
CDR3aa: CTSRDLRDTQYF
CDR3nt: TGTACCAGCAGGGACCTCCGGGATACGCAGTATTTT

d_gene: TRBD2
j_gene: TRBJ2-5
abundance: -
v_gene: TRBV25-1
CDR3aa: CASSDLTSGPTQETQYF
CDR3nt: TGTGCCAGCAGTGACCTCACTAGCGGCCCCACCCAAGAGACCCAGTACTTC

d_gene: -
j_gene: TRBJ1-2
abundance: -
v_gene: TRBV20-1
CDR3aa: CSVASKVYGYTF
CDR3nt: TGCAGTGTCGCGTCAAAGGTCTATGGCTACACCTTC

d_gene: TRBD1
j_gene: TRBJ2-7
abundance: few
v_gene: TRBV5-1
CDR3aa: CASSPDRDRVTYEQYF
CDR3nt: TGCGCCAGCAGCCCCGACAGGGATCGGGTTACCTACGAGCAGTACTTC

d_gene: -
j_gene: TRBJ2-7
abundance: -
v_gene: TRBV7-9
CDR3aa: CASSLVHIYEQYF
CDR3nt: TGTGCCAGCAGCTTAGTACATATATACGAGCAGTACTTC

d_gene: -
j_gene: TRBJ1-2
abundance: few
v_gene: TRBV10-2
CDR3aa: CASSEGLGDGYTF
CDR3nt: TGCGCCAGCAGTGAGGGGTTAGGGGATGGCTACACCTTC

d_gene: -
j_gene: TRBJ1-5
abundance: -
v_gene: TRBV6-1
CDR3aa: CASSERGAYNQPQHF
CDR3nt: TGTGCCAGCAGTGAACGGGGGGCCTACAATCAGCCCCAGCATTTT

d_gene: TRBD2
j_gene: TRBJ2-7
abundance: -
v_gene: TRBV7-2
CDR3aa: CASSLALSSGSTYEQYF
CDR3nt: TGTGCCAGCAGCTTAGCGCTAAGTAGCGGGAGTACCTACGAGCAGTACTTC

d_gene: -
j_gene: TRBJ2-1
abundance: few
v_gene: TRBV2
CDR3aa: CASRGQPSGYNEQFF
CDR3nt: TGTGCTAGCAGAGGACAGCCCTCGGGCTACAATGAGCAGTTCTTC

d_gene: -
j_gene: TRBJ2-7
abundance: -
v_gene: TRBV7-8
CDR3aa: CASSSPLEAAYEQYF
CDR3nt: TGTGCCAGCAGCTCACCACTGGAAGCCGCCTACGAGCAGTACTTC

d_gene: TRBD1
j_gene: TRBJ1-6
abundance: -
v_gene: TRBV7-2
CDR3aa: CASSPRQGASPLHF
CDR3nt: TGTGCCAGCAGCCCCCGACAGGGCGCATCACCCCTCCACTTT

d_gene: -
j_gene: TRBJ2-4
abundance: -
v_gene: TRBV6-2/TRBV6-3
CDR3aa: CASSYGNSAGSRETQYF
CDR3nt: TGTGCCAGCAGTTACGGGAATTCTGCAGGAAGTAGAGAGACTCAGTACTTC

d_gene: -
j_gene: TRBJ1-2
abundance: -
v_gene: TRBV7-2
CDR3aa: CASSSRAGGGYTF
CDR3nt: TGTGCCAGCAGCTCGAGAGCAGGAGGAGGCTACACCTTC

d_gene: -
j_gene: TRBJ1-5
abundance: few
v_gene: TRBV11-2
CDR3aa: CASSWTGYQPQHF
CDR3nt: TGTGCCAGCAGCTGGACCGGGTATCAGCCCCAGCATTTT

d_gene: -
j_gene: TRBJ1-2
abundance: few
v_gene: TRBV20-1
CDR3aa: CSVGPQEEGYTF
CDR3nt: TGCAGTGTGGGGCCTCAAGAGGAAGGCTACACCTTC

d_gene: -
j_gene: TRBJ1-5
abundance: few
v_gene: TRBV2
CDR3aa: CASSDQNQPQHF
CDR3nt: TGTGCCAGCTCGGATCAAAATCAGCCCCAGCATTTT

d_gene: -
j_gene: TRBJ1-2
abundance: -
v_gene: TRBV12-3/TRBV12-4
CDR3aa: CASSFMGVGDGYTF
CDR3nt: TGTGCCAGCAGTTTTATGGGGGTTGGGGATGGCTACACCTTC

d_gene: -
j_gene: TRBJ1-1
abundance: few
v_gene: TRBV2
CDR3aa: CASTGATEAFF
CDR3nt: TGTGCCAGCACAGGAGCCACTGAAGCTTTCTTT

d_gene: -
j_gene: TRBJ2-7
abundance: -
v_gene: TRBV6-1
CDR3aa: CASIPTVAYEQYF
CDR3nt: TGTGCCAGCATACCGACAGTGGCCTACGAGCAGTACTTC

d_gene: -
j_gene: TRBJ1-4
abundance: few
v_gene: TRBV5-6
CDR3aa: CASSLLGSDATNEKLFF
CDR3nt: TGTGCCAGCAGCTTGTTGGGCAGCGATGCAACTAATGAAAAACTGTTTTTT

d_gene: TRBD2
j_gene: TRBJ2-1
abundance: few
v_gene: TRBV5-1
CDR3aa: CASSLETSGGLRSYNEQFF
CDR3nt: TGCGCCAGCAGCTTGGAAACTAGCGGGGGGCTCCGCTCCTACAATGAGCAGTTCTTC

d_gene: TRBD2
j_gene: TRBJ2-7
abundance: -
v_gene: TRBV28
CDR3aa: CASSFPRLGTSGGGNEQYF
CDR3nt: TGTGCCAGCAGTTTCCCGCGACTTGGGACTAGCGGGGGGGGTAATGAGCAGTACTTC

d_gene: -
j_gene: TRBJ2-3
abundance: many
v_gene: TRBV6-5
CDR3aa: CASGGGADTQYF
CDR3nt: TGTGCCAGTGGGGGCGGAGCAGATACGCAGTATTTT

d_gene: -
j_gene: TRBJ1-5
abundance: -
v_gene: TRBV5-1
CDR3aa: CASSLDVGQPQHF
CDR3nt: TGCGCCAGCAGCTTGGATGTGGGACAGCCCCAGCATTTT

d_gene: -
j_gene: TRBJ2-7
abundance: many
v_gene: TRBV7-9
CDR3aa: CASSPAASYEQYF
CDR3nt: TGTGCCAGCAGCCCCGCTGCGTCCTACGAGCAGTACTTC

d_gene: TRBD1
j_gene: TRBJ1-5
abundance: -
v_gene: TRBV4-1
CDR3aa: CASSPRTGTNQPQHF
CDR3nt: TGCGCCAGCAGCCCACGGACAGGCACGAATCAGCCCCAGCATTTT

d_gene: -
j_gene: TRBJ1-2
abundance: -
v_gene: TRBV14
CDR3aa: CASSQDFIAGGYTF
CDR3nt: TGTGCCAGCAGCCAAGATTTCATCGCTGGGGGCTACACCTTC

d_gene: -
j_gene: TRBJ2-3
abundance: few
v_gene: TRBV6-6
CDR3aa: CASSYSRGRSTDTQYF
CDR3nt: TGTGCCAGCAGTTACTCGCGGGGCCGGAGCACAGATACGCAGTATTTT